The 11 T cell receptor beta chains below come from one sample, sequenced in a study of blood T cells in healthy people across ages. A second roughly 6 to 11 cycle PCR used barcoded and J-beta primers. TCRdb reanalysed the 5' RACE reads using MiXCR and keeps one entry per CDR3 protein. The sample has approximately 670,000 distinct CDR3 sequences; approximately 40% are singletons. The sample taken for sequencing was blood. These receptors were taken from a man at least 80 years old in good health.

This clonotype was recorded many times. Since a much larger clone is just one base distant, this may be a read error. CDR3 loop: CSGGEDGHQFF. DNA for the CDR3: TGCAGCGGTGGCGAGGACGGGCACCAGTTCTTC. J is TRBJ2-1 and V is TRBV29-1; D is unresolved. The CDR3 spans 11 residues. Trimming cost V 7 bases and J 13 bases, with 17 bases left between them. Germline V lookup: CDR1 SQVTM, CDR2 ANQGSEA.

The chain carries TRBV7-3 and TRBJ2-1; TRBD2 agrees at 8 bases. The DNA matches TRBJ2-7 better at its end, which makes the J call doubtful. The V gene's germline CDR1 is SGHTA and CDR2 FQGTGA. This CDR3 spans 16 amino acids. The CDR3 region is CASSLGGSGTPYEQYF. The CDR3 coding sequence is TGTGCCAGCAGCTTAGGAGGTAGCGGGACGCCCTACGAGCAGTACTTC.

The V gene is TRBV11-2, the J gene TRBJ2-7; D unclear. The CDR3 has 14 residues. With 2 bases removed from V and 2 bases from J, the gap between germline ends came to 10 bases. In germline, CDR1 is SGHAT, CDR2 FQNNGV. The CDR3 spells CASSLLSSTYEQYF. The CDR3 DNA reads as TGTGCCAGCAGCTTATTGAGTAGCACCTACGAGCAGTACTTC.

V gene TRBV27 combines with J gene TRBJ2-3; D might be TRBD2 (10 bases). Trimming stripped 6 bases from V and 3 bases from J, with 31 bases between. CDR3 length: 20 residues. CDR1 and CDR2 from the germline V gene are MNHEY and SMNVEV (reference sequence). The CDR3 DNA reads TGTGCCAGCAGAATACAGGGGGCCGTCGGACTAGCGGATAATACAGATACGCAGTATTTT. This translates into CASRIQGAVGLADNTDTQYF.

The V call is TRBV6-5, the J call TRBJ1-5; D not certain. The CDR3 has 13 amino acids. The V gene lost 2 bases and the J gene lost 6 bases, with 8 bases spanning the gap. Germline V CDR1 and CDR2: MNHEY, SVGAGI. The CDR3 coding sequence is TGTGCCAGCAGTTACGGCAGAGCTCAGCCCCAGCATTTT. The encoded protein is CASSYGRAQPQHF.

The DNA for the CDR3 is TGTGCCAGCGGCCTTGGGGGACAGAACTACGAGCAGTACTTC. This codes for CASGLGGQNYEQYF. The V and J genes are TRBV6-2 or TRBV6-3 and TRBJ2-7, with 7 bases that match TRBD1. The CDR3 contains 14 residues. Germline assignment: CDR1 MNHEY and CDR2 SVGEGT. V lost 8 bases and J lost 3; bases outside the gene matches: 10.

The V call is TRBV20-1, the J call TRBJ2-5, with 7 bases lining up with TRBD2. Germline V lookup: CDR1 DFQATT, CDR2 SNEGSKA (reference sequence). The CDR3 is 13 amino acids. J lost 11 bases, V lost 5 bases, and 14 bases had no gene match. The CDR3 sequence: CSAVTGPNGGQYF. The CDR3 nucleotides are TGCAGTGCTGTCACCGGGCCGAACGGGGGGCAGTACTTC.

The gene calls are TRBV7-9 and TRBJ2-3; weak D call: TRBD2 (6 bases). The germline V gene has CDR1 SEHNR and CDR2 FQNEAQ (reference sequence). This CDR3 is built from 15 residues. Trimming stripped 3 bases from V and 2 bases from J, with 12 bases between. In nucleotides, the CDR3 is TGTGCCAGCAGCTTTGGGACTCTAAACACAGATACGCAGTATTTT. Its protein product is CASSFGTLNTDTQYF.

CDR3 region: CSVVPYNLAGDTGELFF. The DNA of the CDR3 is TGCAGCGTTGTTCCCTATAACCTAGCGGGAGACACCGGGGAGCTGTTTTTT. The chain joins TRBV29-1 to TRBJ2-2, with 10 bases matching TRBD2. Germline assignment: CDR1 SQVTM and CDR2 ANQGSEA. The CDR3 sequence is 17 residues long. Germline trimming cut 4 bases from V and 3 bases from J; bases unmatched to any gene: 11.

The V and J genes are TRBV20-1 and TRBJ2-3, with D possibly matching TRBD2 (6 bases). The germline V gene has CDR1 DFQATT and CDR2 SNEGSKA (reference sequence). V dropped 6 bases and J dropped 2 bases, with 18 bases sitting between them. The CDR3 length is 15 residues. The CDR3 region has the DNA TGCAGTGCGAGGCGGCGGGAAACCTTCACAGATACGCAGTATTTT. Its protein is CSARRRETFTDTQYF.

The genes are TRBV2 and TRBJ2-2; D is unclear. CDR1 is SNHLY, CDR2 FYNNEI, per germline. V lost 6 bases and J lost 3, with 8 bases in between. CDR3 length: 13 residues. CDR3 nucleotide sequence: TGTGCCAGCAGCGCCAGATACACCGGGGAGCTGTTTTTT. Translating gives CASSARYTGELFF.